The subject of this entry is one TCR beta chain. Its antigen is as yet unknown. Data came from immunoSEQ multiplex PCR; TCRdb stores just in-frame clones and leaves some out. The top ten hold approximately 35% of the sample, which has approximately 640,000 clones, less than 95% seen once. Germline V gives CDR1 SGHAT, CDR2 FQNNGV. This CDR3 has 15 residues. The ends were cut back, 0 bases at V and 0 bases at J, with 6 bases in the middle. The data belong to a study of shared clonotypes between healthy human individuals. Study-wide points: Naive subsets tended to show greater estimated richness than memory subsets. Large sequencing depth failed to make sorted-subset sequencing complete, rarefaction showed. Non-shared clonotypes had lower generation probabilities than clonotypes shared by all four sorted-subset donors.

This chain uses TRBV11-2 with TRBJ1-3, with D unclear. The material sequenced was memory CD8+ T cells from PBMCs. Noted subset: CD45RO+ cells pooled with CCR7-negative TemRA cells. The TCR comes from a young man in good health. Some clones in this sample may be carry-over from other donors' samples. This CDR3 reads CASSLDSSSGNTIYF. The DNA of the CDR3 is TGTGCCAGCAGCTTAGATAGCTCCTCTGGAAACACCATATATTTT.